The entry that follows covers one T cell receptor (beta chain) sequence. This record comes from a study of blood T cell repertoires in COVID-19. Study-level information: COVID-19 samples collected from the United States, Italy and Spain covered acute and convalescent phases.

V dropped 0 bases and J dropped 1 base, with 15 bases sitting between them. The CDR3 has 17 residues. CDR1 is SGHRS and CDR2 is YFSETQ in the germline V gene. In the authors' methods: Researchers report that nucleated cell counts were estimated from reference gene primer amplification. Produced via immunoSEQ multiplex PCR; TCRdb's table is partial and in-frame only. The V and J calls and clone size are taken from that table; D and trimming were inferred from the DNA. The repertoire has about 210,000 clones, approximately 82% of them found once; the top ten carry approximately 2.9%. The sequencing sample was made of peripheral blood. This TCR was sampled from a man aged 50 or older with active or convalescent COVID-19. The rearrangement joins TRBV5-1 to TRBJ2-3, with D maybe TRBD2 (6 bases). Here the CDR3 reads CASSLGGAGSRTDTQYF. As DNA, the CDR3 is TGCGCCAGCAGCTTGGGAGGGGCGGGGAGTCGCACAGATACGCAGTATTTT.